The present entry profiles one T cell receptor (beta chain) with its context. Antigen specificity is unknown. There are 14 residues in the CDR3. CDR1 and CDR2 (germline): SGHDT, YYEEEE. Trimming pared 6 bases from V and 3 bases from J, leaving 16 bases between. This table comes from immunoSEQ multiplex PCR, and its TCRdb copy is limited to in-frame clones, with some not included. In the table there are roughly 120,000 clones, 91% of which are singletons. This record belongs to a study of T cell responses to AZD1222 COVID-19 vaccine. The study's findings and limits: Two AZD1222 doses significantly raised spike-specific TCR breadth and depth over controls. In all cases, repertoires were sampled only after the peak T cell response. Unmutated regions of variants are reportedly targeted by nearly half of spike-specific TCRs.

This sequence was found in an adult in good health. This material consisted of peripheral blood, taken on day 0 of AZD1222 vaccination. The J gene is TRBJ2-7, the V gene TRBV5-6; perhaps D is TRBD1 or TRBD2 (5 bases each). The CDR3 region is CASTRDLRDYEQYF. The DNA for the CDR3 is TGTGCCAGCACCCGGGACCTCAGGGACTACGAGCAGTACTTC.